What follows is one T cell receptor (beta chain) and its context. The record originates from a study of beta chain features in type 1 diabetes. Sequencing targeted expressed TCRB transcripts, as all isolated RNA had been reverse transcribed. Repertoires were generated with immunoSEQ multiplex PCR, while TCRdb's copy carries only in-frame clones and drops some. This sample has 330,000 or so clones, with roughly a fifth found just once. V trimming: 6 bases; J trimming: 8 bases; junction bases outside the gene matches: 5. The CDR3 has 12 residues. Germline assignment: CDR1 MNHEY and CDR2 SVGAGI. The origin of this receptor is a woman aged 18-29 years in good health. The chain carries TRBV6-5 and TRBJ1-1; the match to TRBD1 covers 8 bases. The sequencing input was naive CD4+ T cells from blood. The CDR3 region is CASRIGQGEAFF. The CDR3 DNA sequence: TGTGCCAGCAGGATAGGACAGGGAGAAGCTTTCTTT.